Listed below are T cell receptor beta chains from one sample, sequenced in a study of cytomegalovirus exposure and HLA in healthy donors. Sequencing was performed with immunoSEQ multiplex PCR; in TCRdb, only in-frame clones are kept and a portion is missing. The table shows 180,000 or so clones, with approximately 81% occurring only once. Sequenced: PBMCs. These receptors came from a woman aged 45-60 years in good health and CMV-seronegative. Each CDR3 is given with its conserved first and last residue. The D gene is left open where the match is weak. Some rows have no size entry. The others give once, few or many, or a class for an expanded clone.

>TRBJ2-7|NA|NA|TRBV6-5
CASSRQGGSYEQYF
TGTGCCAGCAGCCGGCAGGGCGGCTCCTACGAGCAGTACTTC
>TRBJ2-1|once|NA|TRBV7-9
CASSRGILHNEQFF
TGTGCCAGCAGCCGGGGGATACTTCACAATGAGCAGTTCTTC
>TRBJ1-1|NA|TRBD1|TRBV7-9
CASSPTGGHTEAFF
TGTGCCAGCAGCCCGACAGGGGGGCACACTGAAGCTTTCTTT
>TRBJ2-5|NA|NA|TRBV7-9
CASSRYPRGSQETQYF
TGTGCCAGCAGCCGATACCCCAGGGGCAGCCAAGAGACCCAGTACTTC
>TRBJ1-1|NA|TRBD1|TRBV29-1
CSVSGTVTEAFF
TGCAGCGTTTCCGGGACAGTTACTGAAGCTTTCTTT
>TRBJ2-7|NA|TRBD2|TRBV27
CASSHRSGLADYEQYF
TGTGCCAGCAGCCATCGATCGGGACTAGCGGACTACGAGCAGTACTTC
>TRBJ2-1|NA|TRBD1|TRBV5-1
CASSDRQGTYNEQFF
TGCGCCAGCAGCGACCGACAGGGCACCTACAATGAGCAGTTCTTC
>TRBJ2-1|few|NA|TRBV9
CASSVGLDLRGYNEQFF
TGTGCCAGCAGCGTAGGGCTAGATCTTCGGGGTTACAATGAGCAGTTCTTC
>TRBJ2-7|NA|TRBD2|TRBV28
CASSTTSGRAGEQYF
TGTGCCAGCAGTACCACTAGCGGGAGGGCCGGCGAGCAGTACTTC
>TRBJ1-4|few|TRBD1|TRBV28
CASSSRGLDEKLFF
TGTGCCAGCAGTTCCAGGGGGCTGGATGAAAAACTGTTTTTT
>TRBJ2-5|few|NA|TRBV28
CASSLFQAETQYF
TGTGCCAGCAGTTTATTTCAGGCTGAGACCCAGTACTTC
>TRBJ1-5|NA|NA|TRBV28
CASTGDGNQPQHF
TGTGCCAGCACCGGAGACGGAAATCAGCCCCAGCATTTT
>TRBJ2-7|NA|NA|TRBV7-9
CASSSLGANQGSDEQYF
TGTGCCAGCAGCTCCCTAGGGGCTAATCAGGGTTCGGACGAGCAGTACTTC
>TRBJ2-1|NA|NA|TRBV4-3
CASSQDPRGPNEQFF
TGCGCCAGCAGCCAAGATCCACGCGGTCCCAATGAGCAGTTCTTC
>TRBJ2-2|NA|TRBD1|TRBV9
CASSEQGRGTGELFF
TGTGCCAGCAGCGAACAGGGGCGCGGCACCGGGGAGCTGTTTTTT
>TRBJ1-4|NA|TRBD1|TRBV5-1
CASRPGQIATNEKLFF
TGCGCCAGCAGACCGGGACAGATTGCAACTAATGAAAAACTGTTTTTT
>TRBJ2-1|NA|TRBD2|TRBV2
CASKREAGGIYEQFF
TGTGCCAGCAAGAGGGAAGCGGGAGGCATCTATGAGCAGTTCTTC
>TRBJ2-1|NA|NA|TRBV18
CASSDKTNNEQFF
TGTGCCAGCTCCGACAAAACCAACAATGAGCAGTTCTTC
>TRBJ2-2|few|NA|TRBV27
CASSLQPDRANTGELFF
TGTGCCAGCAGTTTACAGCCCGACAGAGCGAACACCGGGGAGCTGTTTTTT
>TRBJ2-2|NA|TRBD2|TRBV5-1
CASSLAGGFTGELFF
TGCGCCAGCTCACTAGCGGGGGGTTTCACCGGGGAGCTGTTTTTT
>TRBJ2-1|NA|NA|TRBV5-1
CASSSDLPHEQFF
TGCGCCAGCAGCTCGGACTTACCCCATGAGCAGTTCTTC
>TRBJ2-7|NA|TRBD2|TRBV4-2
CASSQEPSGSYEQYF
TGTGCCAGCAGCCAAGAACCTAGCGGGTCCTACGAGCAGTACTTC
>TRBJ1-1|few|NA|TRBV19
CASKTLSENTEAFF
TGTGCCAGTAAGACCCTGAGCGAGAACACTGAAGCTTTCTTT
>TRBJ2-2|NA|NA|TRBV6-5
CASSYSTGSGELFF
TGTGCCAGCAGTTACTCAACGGGGTCCGGGGAGCTGTTTTTT
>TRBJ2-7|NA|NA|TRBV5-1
CASRSGSEQYF
TGCGCCAGCAGGTCCGGGTCCGAGCAGTACTTC
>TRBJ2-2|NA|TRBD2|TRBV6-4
CASSDSITGGPTGELFF
TGTGCCAGCAGTGACTCGATTACGGGAGGGCCCACCGGGGAGCTGTTTTTT
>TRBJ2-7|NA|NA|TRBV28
CASSFRSYYEQYF
TGTGCCAGCAGTTTCCGCTCCTACTACGAGCAGTACTTC
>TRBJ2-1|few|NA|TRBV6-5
CASSYGANNEQFF
TGTGCCAGCAGTTACGGGGCAAACAATGAGCAGTTCTTC
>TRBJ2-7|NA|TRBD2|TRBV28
CASRWGTSGRMPYEQYF
TGTGCCAGCCGCTGGGGGACTAGCGGGAGAATGCCCTACGAGCAGTACTTC
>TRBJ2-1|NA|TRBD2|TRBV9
CASSAGTSNEQFF
TGTGCCAGCAGCGCAGGGACTAGCAATGAGCAGTTCTTC
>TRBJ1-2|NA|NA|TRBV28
CASSAATGSGYTF
TGTGCCAGCAGTGCCGCAACAGGGTCTGGCTACACCTTC
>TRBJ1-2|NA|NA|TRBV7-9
CASSLGSRNTF
TGTGCCAGCAGCCTCGGGAGTCGTAACACCTTC
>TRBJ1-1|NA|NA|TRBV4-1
CASSQEKGGFRVGTEAFF
TGCGCCAGCAGCCAAGAAAAGGGAGGCTTTAGGGTGGGTACTGAAGCTTTCTTT
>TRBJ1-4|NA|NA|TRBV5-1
CASSLGVRDEKLFF
TGCGCCAGCAGCCTAGGGGTCCGGGATGAAAAACTGTTTTTT
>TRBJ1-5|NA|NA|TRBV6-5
CASSFLDQPQHF
TGTGCCAGCAGTTTCCTCGATCAGCCCCAGCATTTT
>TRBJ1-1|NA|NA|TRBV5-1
CASSLGGNTEAFF
TGCGCCAGCAGCTTGGGCGGAAACACTGAAGCTTTCTTT
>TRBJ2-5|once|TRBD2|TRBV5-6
CASSKLGGETQYF
TGTGCCAGCAGCAAATTGGGGGGGGAGACCCAGTACTTC
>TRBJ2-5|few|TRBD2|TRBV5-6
CASSWTSGGRETQYF
TGTGCCAGCAGTTGGACTAGCGGGGGGAGGGAGACCCAGTACTTC
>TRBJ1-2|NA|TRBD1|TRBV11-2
CASSATGDSGYTF
TGTGCCAGCAGTGCTACAGGGGATAGTGGCTACACCTTC
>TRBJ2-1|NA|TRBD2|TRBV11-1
CASSFGGGMSYNEQFF
TGTGCCAGCAGCTTTGGGGGAGGGATGTCCTACAATGAGCAGTTCTTC
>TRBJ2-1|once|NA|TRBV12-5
CASATGQSSYNEQFF
TGTGCTAGTGCCACGGGACAAAGCTCCTACAATGAGCAGTTCTTC
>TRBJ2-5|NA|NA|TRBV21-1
CASSTLTGDPETQYF
TGTGCCAGCAGCACCTTAACAGGGGATCCAGAGACCCAGTACTTC
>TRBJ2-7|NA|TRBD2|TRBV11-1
CASSKGTSGRPYEQYF
TGTGCCAGCAGCAAGGGGACTAGCGGGAGGCCCTACGAGCAGTACTTC
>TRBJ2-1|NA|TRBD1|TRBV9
CASSVVSGGGEQFF
TGTGCCAGCAGCGTAGTGTCAGGGGGCGGTGAGCAGTTCTTC
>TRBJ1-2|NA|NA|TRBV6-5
CASSPLPGGRYGYTF
TGTGCCAGCAGTCCACTCCCGGGGGGTAGATATGGCTACACCTTC
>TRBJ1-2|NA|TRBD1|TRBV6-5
CASSRGQGGYTF
TGTGCCAGCAGCCGCGGACAGGGAGGCTACACCTTC
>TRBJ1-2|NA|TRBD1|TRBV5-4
CASTYGGQGTYGYTF
TGTGCCAGCACCTACGGGGGACAGGGGACCTATGGCTACACCTTC
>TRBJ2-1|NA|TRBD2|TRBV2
CASSKLAGEFNEQFF
TGTGCCAGCAGTAAACTAGCGGGGGAATTCAATGAGCAGTTCTTC
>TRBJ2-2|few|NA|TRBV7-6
CASSYPGGQNTGELFF
TGTGCCAGCAGCTACCCAGGGGGGCAGAACACCGGGGAGCTGTTTTTT
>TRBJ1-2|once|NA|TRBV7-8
CASSLVIRETVNYGYTF
TGTGCCAGCAGCTTAGTTATTCGAGAGACAGTCAACTATGGCTACACCTTC
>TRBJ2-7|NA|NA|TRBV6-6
CASTLPTGSTYEQYF
TGTGCCAGCACTTTACCGACAGGCTCGACCTACGAGCAGTACTTC
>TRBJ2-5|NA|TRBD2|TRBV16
CASSLGLAQETQYF
TGTGCCAGCAGCTTAGGACTAGCTCAGGAGACCCAGTACTTC